A selection of T cell receptor beta chains follows, all from one sample in a study of cytomegalovirus exposure and HLA in healthy donors. Clones were sequenced by immunoSEQ multiplex PCR, and TCRdb holds only the in-frame ones, with some missing. The repertoire consists of about 180,000 clones, with 80% occurring once and the leading ten covering around 5.7%. The specimen sequenced was PBMCs. These receptors were obtained from a man aged 40-49 years in good health and CMV-seronegative. Each CDR3 is given with its conserved first and last residue. Fields, in order: clone size, J gene, V gene, D gene, CDR3 DNA, CDR3 protein. A D gene is named only where the DNA matches it firmly. Not all rows give a size; the values are once, few, many and, for expanded clones, a class.

NA,TRBJ2-7,TRBV27,NA,TGTGCCAGCAGGACCGCAAGGGGGTTTCTCTACGAGCAGTACTTC,CASRTARGFLYEQYF
once,TRBJ2-3,TRBV29-1,TRBD2,TGCAGCGTTGAATCCCTAGCGGGCTTCACAGATACGCAGTATTTT,CSVESLAGFTDTQYF
NA,TRBJ1-6,TRBV19,TRBD1,TGTGCCAGTAGTATAACAGGGGGCACCTATAATTCACCCCTCCACTTT,CASSITGGTYNSPLHF
NA,TRBJ2-4,TRBV6-6,NA,TGTGCCAGCAGTTACGGTTCAGGGATAGCCAAAAACATTCAGTACTTC,CASSYGSGIAKNIQYF
NA,TRBJ1-2,TRBV4-3,TRBD1,TGCGCCAGCAGCCAAGAGGACAGGGGGGTGGTTGGCTACACCTTC,CASSQEDRGVVGYTF
NA,TRBJ2-5,TRBV18,TRBD2,TGTGCCAGCTCACCACTAGCGGGGGCTTTCGGGGAGACCCAGTACTTC,CASSPLAGAFGETQYF
NA,TRBJ1-2,TRBV30,TRBD1,TGTGCCTGGAGTCTCTTGGGACAGACCTATGGCTACACCTTC,CAWSLLGQTYGYTF
many,TRBJ2-1,TRBV6-4,NA,TGTGCCAGCAGTGAGGTCCCAGGGATGGCTGAGGATGAGCAGTTCTTC,CASSEVPGMAEDEQFF
NA,TRBJ1-1,TRBV30,NA,TGTGCCTGGGCGGGGGAGAACACTGAAGCTTTCTTT,CAWAGENTEAFF
NA,TRBJ2-7,TRBV19,NA,TGTGCCAGTAGTCGCACCCGGGACTGGTCCTACGAGCAGTACTTC,CASSRTRDWSYEQYF
NA,TRBJ1-1,TRBV5-4,TRBD1,TGTGCCAGCAGCTACAGGGGGCTACTGGGGACTGAAGCTTTCTTT,CASSYRGLLGTEAFF
NA,TRBJ2-7,TRBV7-2,TRBD2,TGTGCCAGCAGCTTAGCTTGGACTAGCTCCTACGAGCAGTACTTC,CASSLAWTSSYEQYF
few,TRBJ1-5,TRBV27,NA,TGTGCCAGCAGTGCTTCAGGGCTCTACAATCAGCCCCAGCATTTT,CASSASGLYNQPQHF
NA,TRBJ2-5,TRBV4-3,TRBD2,TGCGCCAGCAGCCAAGGACTAGCGGGGGGGGAAGAGACCCAGTACTTC,CASSQGLAGGEETQYF
NA,TRBJ2-2,TRBV5-4,TRBD2,TGTGCCAGCAGCTCTGGGACTAGCGGGCACACCGGGGAGCTGTTTTTT,CASSSGTSGHTGELFF
NA,TRBJ1-5,TRBV10-3,TRBD1,TGTGCCATCAGTGAGCCGACAGGGGGCGGTCAGCCCCAGCATTTT,CAISEPTGGGQPQHF
NA,TRBJ2-3,TRBV27,TRBD2,TGTGCCAGCAGTCCAGGGACTAGCGGGGCCACAGATACGCAGTATTTT,CASSPGTSGATDTQYF
NA,TRBJ2-7,TRBV4-1,NA,TGCGCCAGCAGCCAAAGCCGCCGAGGGCCCTACGAGCAGTACTTC,CASSQSRRGPYEQYF
NA,TRBJ2-2,TRBV5-8,TRBD2,TGTGCCAGCACCAGGACTAGCGGGAGAAGGAGCACCGGGGAGCTGTTTTTT,CASTRTSGRRSTGELFF
NA,TRBJ1-2,TRBV19,TRBD1,TGTGCCAGTAGTCGGACAGGGGGCGACTATGGCTACACCTTC,CASSRTGGDYGYTF
NA,TRBJ1-4,TRBV7-2,NA,TGTGCCAGCAGCCGGGGGGGCAATCAGGAAAAACTGTTTTTT,CASSRGGNQEKLFF
NA,TRBJ1-1,TRBV6-6,TRBD1,TGTGCCAGCAGTTCCTCCGGACAGGGAACTGAAGCTTTCTTT,CASSSSGQGTEAFF
NA,TRBJ2-7,TRBV20-1,NA,TGCAGTGCTATTGGCAGCTACGAGCAGTACTTC,CSAIGSYEQYF
NA,TRBJ2-7,TRBV14,TRBD2,TGTGCCAGCAGCCTCGGTCCCACTAGCGGTCCCTACGAGCAGTACTTC,CASSLGPTSGPYEQYF
NA,TRBJ2-7,TRBV19,TRBD1,TGTGCCAGTAGTACGGGACAGGGGGATTTTTACGAGCAGTACTTC,CASSTGQGDFYEQYF
NA,TRBJ1-6,TRBV5-5,TRBD1,TGTGCCAGCAGCTTGGTCGGACAGGGAACGAATTCACCCCTCCACTTT,CASSLVGQGTNSPLHF
few,TRBJ1-1,TRBV6-5,NA,TGTGCCAGCAGTTACACAAGGGGTAGGACTGAAGCTTTCTTT,CASSYTRGRTEAFF
NA,TRBJ2-3,TRBV11-2,NA,TGTGCCAGCAGCGCCTCGGGGAGGTATAATTCGGGGCAGTATTTT,CASSASGRYNSGQYF
NA,TRBJ2-1,TRBV9,TRBD2,TGTGCCAGCAGCGTATCCTTTGGGGGTTCTAGCGGGAGACTGGATGAGCAGTTCTTC,CASSVSFGGSSGRLDEQFF
NA,TRBJ1-6,TRBV15,TRBD1,TGTGCCACCAGCAGAGGACAGGGGGAATCACCCCTCCACTTT,CATSRGQGESPLHF
NA,TRBJ1-1,TRBV10-3,NA,TGTGCCATCAGCGATACGGGGACACCGAACACTGAAGCTTTCTTT,CAISDTGTPNTEAFF
NA,TRBJ2-1,TRBV7-2,TRBD1,TGTGCCAGCAGCTTAACTTTCTCCGGGACAGGTAACAATGAGCAGTTCTTC,CASSLTFSGTGNNEQFF
NA,TRBJ1-5,TRBV27,TRBD1,TGTGCCAGCAGCCAATACCCGACAGGGGGCCCGAGCAATCAGCCCCAGCATTTT,CASSQYPTGGPSNQPQHF
NA,TRBJ2-1,TRBV11-1,TRBD2,TGTGCCAGCAGCTTAGAGGGACTAGCGGGATACAATGAGCAGTTCTTC,CASSLEGLAGYNEQFF
NA,TRBJ2-1,TRBV5-4,TRBD2,TGTGCCAGCAGCTTGCTAGCGGGGGCCGGAATATACAATGAGCAGTTCTTC,CASSLLAGAGIYNEQFF
NA,TRBJ2-7,TRBV5-1,NA,TGCGCCAGCAGCTACGCTCCCGACAGAAGCCGTCACGTCTACGAGCAGTACTTC,CASSYAPDRSRHVYEQYF
NA,TRBJ1-1,TRBV28,NA,TGTGCCAGCACCCAGGGATTCCTGAACACTGAAGCTTTCTTT,CASTQGFLNTEAFF
NA,TRBJ2-1,TRBV7-9,NA,TGTGCCAGCAGCCGACCCCGGGACACCTATGAGCAGTTCTTC,CASSRPRDTYEQFF
NA,TRBJ2-5,TRBV9,NA,TGTGCCAGCAGCGTAAACCCAGGCAGGGCGGTTGAGACCCAGTACTTC,CASSVNPGRAVETQYF
NA,TRBJ2-1,TRBV27,TRBD1,TGTGCCAGCGGTCGTCCCGGGACAGACTACAATGAGCAGTTCTTC,CASGRPGTDYNEQFF
NA,TRBJ1-5,TRBV19,TRBD1,TGTGCCAGTAAGCTCGGGACAGGGCTCGGTCAGCCCCAGCATTTT,CASKLGTGLGQPQHF
NA,TRBJ1-6,TRBV7-9,TRBD1,TGTGCCAGCAGCCCTCAACAGGGGGTGGGTTCACCCCTCCACTTT,CASSPQQGVGSPLHF
NA,TRBJ1-3,TRBV7-9,TRBD1,TGTGCCAGCAGCTTAACAGGGGACGGAAACACCATATATTTT,CASSLTGDGNTIYF
once,TRBJ2-7,TRBV7-2,TRBD2,TGTGCCAGCAGCTTAGCAGCGGGGGGAGCCTACGAGCAGTACTTC,CASSLAAGGAYEQYF
NA,TRBJ1-4,TRBV15,TRBD1,TGTGCCACCAGCAGAGATCTCAAGAGACAGGGATATGAAAAACTGTTTTTT,CATSRDLKRQGYEKLFF
NA,TRBJ1-5,TRBV4-3,NA,TGCGCCAGCAGCCCCGGGGGGCAAGGCAATCAGCCCCAGCATTTT,CASSPGGQGNQPQHF
NA,TRBJ2-7,TRBV25-1,TRBD1,TGTGCCAGCAGGGAGTGGACAGGGATCTCCTACGAGCAGTACTTC,CASREWTGISYEQYF
NA,TRBJ2-2,TRBV7-3,TRBD2,TGTGCCAGCAGGCGGACTAGCGGGATTGGGGCCGGGGAGCTGTTTTTT,CASRRTSGIGAGELFF
few,TRBJ1-3,TRBV6-5,NA,TGTGCCAGCAGTTGGGCAAACTCTGGAAACACCATATATTTT,CASSWANSGNTIYF
once,TRBJ1-5,TRBV18,NA,TGTGCCAGCTCGCCGACGTCGGCAGGGGTCACCCCCCAGCATTTT,CASSPTSAGVTPQHF
NA,TRBJ2-1,TRBV30,NA,TGTGCCTGGAGTGGCCAGGCGGGACTCTACAATGAGCAGTTCTTC,CAWSGQAGLYNEQFF
NA,TRBJ1-2,TRBV6-5,TRBD1,TGTGCCAGCAGATCAACCGGGACAGGGGCCAGTGGCTACACCTTC,CASRSTGTGASGYTF
NA,TRBJ2-7,TRBV4-1,TRBD1,TGCGCCAGCAGCCTCTCGGGACAGGGGGCTTACGAGCAGTACTTC,CASSLSGQGAYEQYF